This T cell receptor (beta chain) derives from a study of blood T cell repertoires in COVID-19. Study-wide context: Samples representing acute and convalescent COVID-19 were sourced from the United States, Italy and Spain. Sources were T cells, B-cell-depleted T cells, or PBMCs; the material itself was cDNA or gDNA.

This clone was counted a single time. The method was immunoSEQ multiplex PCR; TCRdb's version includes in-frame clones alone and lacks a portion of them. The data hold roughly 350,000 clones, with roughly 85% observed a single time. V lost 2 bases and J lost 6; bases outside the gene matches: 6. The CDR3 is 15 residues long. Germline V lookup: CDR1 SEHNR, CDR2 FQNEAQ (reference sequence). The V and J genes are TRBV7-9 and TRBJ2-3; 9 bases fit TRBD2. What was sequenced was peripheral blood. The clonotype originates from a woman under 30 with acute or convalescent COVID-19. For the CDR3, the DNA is TGTGCCAGCAGCTTACCTGATAGCGGGGGTGATACGCAGTATTTT. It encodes CASSLPDSGGDTQYF. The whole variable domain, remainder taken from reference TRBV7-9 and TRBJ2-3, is DTGVSQNPRHKITKRGQNVTFRCDPISEHNRLYWYRQTLGQGPEFLTYFQNEAQLEKSRLLSDRFSAERPKGSFSTLEIQRTEQGDSAMYLCASSLPDSGGDTQYFGPGTRLTVL.